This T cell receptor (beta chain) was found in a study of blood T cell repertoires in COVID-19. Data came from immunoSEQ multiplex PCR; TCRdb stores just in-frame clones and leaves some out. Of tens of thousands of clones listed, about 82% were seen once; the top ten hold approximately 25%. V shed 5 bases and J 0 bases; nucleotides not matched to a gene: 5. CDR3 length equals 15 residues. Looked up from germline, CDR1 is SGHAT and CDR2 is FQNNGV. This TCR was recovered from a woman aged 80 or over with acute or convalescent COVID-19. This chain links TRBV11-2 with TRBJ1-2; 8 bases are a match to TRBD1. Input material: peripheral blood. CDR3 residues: CASSALQGANYGYTF. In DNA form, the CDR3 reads TGTGCCAGCAGCGCTCTACAGGGGGCTAACTATGGCTACACCTTC.